This T cell receptor (beta chain) was obtained from a study of chronic HIV infection and antiretroviral therapy. V trimming: 2 bases; J trimming: 4 bases; junction bases outside the gene matches: 15. Germline V gene sequence: CDR1 SQVTM, CDR2 ANQGSEA. The CDR3 loop spans 17 amino acids. TCRdb itself ran the 5' RACE reads through MiXCR, one entry per CDR3 protein. The sample comprises 30,000 to 45,000 distinct CDR3 sequences, 8.2% of which are singletons, and 2.9% rests with the top ten. This clonotype came up many times. This clonotype was obtained from an adult who had HIV and had not received antiretroviral therapy, or was an uninfected healthy control (not recorded which). Material for sequencing was peripheral blood. The chain is built from TRBV29-1 and TRBJ1-2, with 8 bases fitting TRBD1. The CDR3 DNA is TGCAGCGTTGAATTCATAGGGCAGGGGGCGCCAAGCTATGGCTACACCTTC. Encoded protein: CSVEFIGQGAPSYGYTF.